The 17 T cell receptor beta chains presented below share a single source sample, sequenced in a study of CD8 T cells in Susac syndrome. Random hexamers served to reverse transcribe about 0.5 to 1 ug RNA. TCRdb re-called the immunoSEQ multiplex PCR reads through MiXCR, storing one row per CDR3 protein. Of around 150,000 distinct CDR3 sequences listed, roughly 95% were seen once; the top ten hold over 0.09%. The sequencing input was CD4+ T cells from PBMCs. The source is a human donor with multiple sclerosis.

This clonotype was picked up a small number of times. This chain joins TRBV12-3 or TRBV12-4 and TRBJ2-5; possible D gene TRBD2, 6 bases. This CDR3 comprises 12 residues. Trimming pared 3 bases from V and 5 bases from J, leaving 7 bases between. The CDR3 here is CASSLRGETQYF. The CDR3 DNA follows: TGTGCCAGCAGTTTGCGGGGCGAGACCCAGTACTTC.

The chain links TRBV20-1 to TRBJ1-2, with D hard to call. Germline V gives CDR1 DFQATT, CDR2 SNEGSKA (reference sequence). This CDR3 region has 12 residues. V lost 3 bases and J lost 2, with 7 bases in between. CDR3: CSASLLNYGYTF. Here the CDR3 DNA reads TGCAGTGCTAGCTTACTAAACTATGGCTACACCTTC.

The V gene is TRBV3-1, the J gene TRBJ2-3; 8 positions agree with TRBD1. CDR1 is LGHDT, CDR2 YNNKEL, per germline (reference sequence). The V segment lost 6 bases and the J segment 4 bases; nucleotides outside the gene matches: 9. The CDR3 consists of 15 residues. The CDR3: CASRLSDRAADTQYF. CDR3 DNA: TGTGCCAGCAGATTATCGGACAGGGCCGCAGATACGCAGTATTTT.

V usage is TRBV6-5 and J usage is TRBJ1-2; D may be TRBD1 (5 bases). This CDR3 region has 13 residues. Germline V gives CDR1 MNHEY, CDR2 SVGAGI. The ends were cut back, 6 bases at V and 4 bases at J, with 12 bases in the middle. CDR3 protein: CASSFSGLYGYTF. The CDR3 bases are TGTGCCAGCAGCTTTTCGGGACTCTATGGCTACACCTTC.

The CDR3: CSVDTSGLSTDTQYF. CDR3 bases: TGCAGCGTTGACACCAGCGGTCTTAGCACAGATACGCAGTATTTT. The rearrangement uses TRBV29-1 and TRBJ2-3, with D perhaps matching TRBD2 (5 bases). Germline V CDR1 and CDR2: SQVTM, ANQGSEA. V shed 3 bases and J shed 0 bases, with 13 bases lying between them. CDR3 length equals 15 residues.

The gene calls are TRBV27 and TRBJ1-2, with 10 bases identical to TRBD1. CDR1 is MNHEY, CDR2 SMNVEV, per germline (reference sequence). This CDR3 region has 13 residues. Losses at the gene ends were 8 bases for V and 5 bases for J; bases not matched to a gene: 5. The CDR3 loop is CASGDRGQYGYTF. CDR3 nucleotides: TGTGCCAGCGGGGACAGGGGTCAATATGGCTACACCTTC.

The V call is TRBV6-1, the J call TRBJ1-5; D is ambiguous. CDR1 and CDR2 (germline): MNHNS, SASEGT. V lost 2 bases and J lost 7, with 9 bases in between. There are 13 residues in the CDR3. CDR3 DNA sequence: TGTGCCAGCAGTGAATATGGGAAGCAGCCCCAGCATTTT. Protein product: CASSEYGKQPQHF.

This clonotype was seen just once. The CDR3 nucleotides read TGTGCCAGTAGGTCGATGAGGGCCAGCGGCTACACCTTC. This sequence encodes CASRSMRASGYTF. The genes are TRBV19 and TRBJ1-2; D not resolved. Germline-derived CDR1 and CDR2 are LNHDA and SQIVND (reference sequence). Trimming pared 6 bases from V and 8 bases from J, leaving 16 bases between. This CDR3 is 13 amino acids long.

The chain couples TRBV12-3 or TRBV12-4 to TRBJ2-3; D is ambiguous. The CDR3 is 12 residues long. Between the trimmed V and J ends, which lost 6 bases and 4 bases, there was a span of 8 bases. The CDR3 region has the DNA TGTGCCAGCAGCATAGGGCCAGATACGCAGTATTTT. It codes for CASSIGPDTQYF.

This CDR3 is CASSLAGEVNEQFF. For the CDR3, the DNA is TGTGCCAGCAGTCTAGCGGGAGAGGTCAATGAGCAGTTCTTC. The chain joins TRBV2 to TRBJ2-1; TRBD2 aligns across 10 bases. This CDR3 region has 14 residues. The V gene end was trimmed by 5 bases and the J gene end by 6 bases; junction bases not matched to a gene: 4. CDR1 is SNHLY, CDR2 FYNNEI, per germline. The entire variable domain, with the rest obtained from reference TRBV2 and TRBJ2-1, is as follows: EPEVTQTPSHQVTQMGQEVILRCVPISNHLYFYWYRQILGQKVEFLVSFYNNEISEKSEIFDDQFSVERPDGSNFTLKIRSTKLEDSAMYFCASSLAGEVNEQFFGPGTRLTVL.

The V and J genes are TRBV6-5 and TRBJ2-2; D is ambiguous. Germline V gene sequence: CDR1 MNHEY, CDR2 SVGAGI. The CDR3 totals 17 residues. Trimming shortened V by 2 bases and J by 0 bases, and 13 bases separated the two germline ends. CDR3 sequence: CASSYPTSFANTGELFF. CDR3 coding DNA: TGTGCCAGCAGTTACCCGACATCCTTCGCGAACACCGGGGAGCTGTTTTTT.

This rearrangement joins TRBV4-3 to TRBJ1-2; possibly TRBD1 for D (5 bases). V lost 4 bases and J lost 6, with 30 bases in between. This CDR3 region has 19 residues. Germline CDR1 is LGHNA and CDR2 is YSLEER. CDR3 in amino acids: CASSPQERGRIWGEDGYTF. The CDR3 DNA reads TGCGCCAGCAGCCCACAAGAAAGGGGCCGAATTTGGGGCGAAGATGGCTACACCTTC.

The chain uses TRBV24-1 and TRBJ2-7; D call uncertain. The CDR3 contains 13 residues. The V gene's germline CDR1 is KGHDR and CDR2 SFDVKD. Trimming removed 6 bases at V and 4 bases at J, with 12 bases between. CDR3 region: CATSKGGEYEQYF. The CDR3, as DNA: TGTGCCACCAGTAAGGGTGGGGAATACGAGCAGTACTTC.

The rearrangement uses TRBV19 and TRBJ1-5; D gene ambiguous. Germline lookup yields CDR1 LNHDA and CDR2 SQIVND (reference sequence). This CDR3 region has 13 residues. V was shortened by 3 bases and J by 7 bases, with 10 bases between the two germline ends. CDR3 sequence (DNA): TGTGCCAGTAGTATCGGCTTTTTGCAGCCCCAGCATTTT. Translation gives CASSIGFLQPQHF.

The genes are TRBV25-1 and TRBJ2-2; D gene ambiguous. The V end was cut by 2 bases, the J end by 8 bases, with 18 bases between. CDR1 is MGHDK and CDR2 is SYGVNS in the germline V gene. The CDR3 is 16 amino acids. CDR3 DNA sequence: TGTGCCAGCAGTGAAGCGGCGGCTAGAAATCTTGGGGAGCTGTTTTTT. Protein: CASSEAAARNLGELFF.

The chain carries TRBV3-1 and TRBJ1-1, with a weak D call TRBD1 (6 bases). There are 15 residues in the CDR3. The germline gives CDR1 LGHDT, CDR2 YNNKEL (reference sequence). V was cut by 0 bases and J by 10 bases, with 18 bases left in between. DNA of the CDR3: TGTGCCAGCAGCCAAGAAGCGTGGCAGGGGAGCGGAGCTTTCTTT. Its protein product is CASSQEAWQGSGAFF.

V is TRBV29-1 and J is TRBJ1-1, with D unresolved. The CDR3 sequence is 13 residues long. The germline CDR1 and CDR2 sequences are SQVTM and ANQGSEA. The V end lost 7 bases, the J end lost 1 base, and 13 bases lay between the germline ends. CDR3 region: CSGFRAANTEAFF. The CDR3 nucleotides are TGCAGCGGGTTCCGGGCCGCGAACACTGAAGCTTTCTTT.